Each of the 13 T cell receptor beta chains below was sequenced from the same sample in a study of regulatory T cells in long-lasting Graves disease. For TCR beta, libraries came from iRepertoire HTBI primers and Arm-PCR of CDR3 regions. MiXCR, applied by TCRdb to the multiplex PCR reads, yields one record per CDR3 protein. Of a few hundred thousand distinct CDR3 sequences listed, about a quarter were seen once; the top ten hold over 25%. Time point noted: persistent/refractory GD, antithyroid drugs over 5 years with positive TRAb. Researchers made the TCR library from RNA that was extracted from PBMCs. Source: peripheral blood mononuclear cells (PBMCs), taken when the disease was refractory, from a patient treated with antithyroid drugs. These receptors were taken from a female donor with Graves disease.

In this sample, this clonotype turned up a few times. This likely came from a read error, as a far larger clone is one base away. The chain combines TRBV19 with TRBJ2-7, with D possibly being TRBD1 (7 bases). This CDR3 region has 15 residues. The germline V gene encodes CDR1 LNHDA and CDR2 SQIVND (reference sequence). The CDR3 loop reads CARSIGGAGGYEQYF. Written as DNA, the CDR3 is TGTGCCCGTAGTATAGGCGGGGCAGGGGGATACGAGCAGTACTTC.

This clonotype has more than one count but fewer than ten. This sequence joins TRBV5-1 and TRBJ1-2; no definite D call. The CDR3 has 14 residues. In germline, CDR1 is SGHRS, CDR2 YFSETQ. V dropped 3 bases and J dropped 0 bases, with 9 bases sitting between them. CDR3 DNA: TGCGCCAGCAGCTCACAGCTAGCTAACTATGGCTACACCTTC. Translating gives CASSSQLANYGYTF.

This clonotype was recorded many times. The chain joins TRBV5-1 to TRBJ2-7; no firm D call. The ends were cut back, 3 bases at V and 3 bases at J, with 13 bases in the middle. Germline lookup yields CDR1 SGHRS and CDR2 YFSETQ. The CDR3 runs to 14 residues. The CDR3 bases are TGCGCCAGCAGCTCCGTGGGCCCGGACTACGAGCAGTACTTC. It yields the protein CASSSVGPDYEQYF.

The rearrangement uses TRBV5-4 and TRBJ1-1, with D perhaps matching TRBD1 (5 bases). CDR1 is SGHNT and CDR2 is YYREEE in the germline V gene (reference sequence). The CDR3 contains 17 residues. Trimming stripped 0 bases from V and 0 bases from J, with 15 bases between. The chain's CDR3 is CASSLETREGLNTEAFF. CDR3 DNA sequence: TGTGCCAGCAGCTTGGAGACCAGGGAGGGCCTGAACACTGAAGCTTTCTTT.

CDR3 coding DNA: TGTGCCAGTAGTATTCAGGGGGCAAGGAATCAGCCCCAGCATTTT. This sequence encodes CASSIQGARNQPQHF. This sequence joins TRBV19 and TRBJ1-5, with 8 bases fitting TRBD1. Germline lookup yields CDR1 LNHDA and CDR2 SQIVND (reference sequence). This CDR3 is 15 amino acids long. V dropped 3 bases and J dropped 4; count of bases not matched to a gene: 5.

On this clonotype: A much larger clone lies a single base off, so this may be a read error. The rearrangement joins TRBV12-3 or TRBV12-4 to TRBJ2-2; TRBD1 agrees at 7 bases. This CDR3 has 14 amino acids. The CDR3 DNA follows: TGTGCCAGCACGGGACAGAATAACACCGGGGAGCCGTTTTTT. As protein: CASTGQNNTGEPFF.

Turning to this clonotype: With a much larger clone just one base away, this may be a read error. V gene TRBV28 combines with J gene TRBJ1-5; 10 bases map to TRBD1. Germline V lookup: CDR1 MDHEN, CDR2 SYDVKM. The CDR3 runs 23 residues. The CDR3 protein is CASSKLVGQPGTGAIPRDQSQHF. Written as DNA, the CDR3 is TGTGCCAGCAGTAAACTCGTTGGACAACCGGGGACAGGGGCAATCCCGAGAGATCAGTCCCAGCATTTT.

This chain connects TRBV5-1 to TRBJ2-7; D assignment may be TRBD1 or TRBD2 (5 bases each). The germline V and J ends were trimmed by 5 bases and 3 bases, with 21 bases remaining between them. This CDR3 contains 16 residues. Germline-derived CDR1 and CDR2 are SGHRS and YFSETQ. The CDR3 sequence is CASSPGTTIGRYEQYF. The CDR3 nucleotides read TGCGCCAGCAGTCCCGGGACGACCATCGGTCGCTACGAGCAGTACTTC.

This clonotype was seen only a few times. The chain links TRBV5-6 to TRBJ2-3; unclear D gene. The V gene lost 1 base and the J gene lost 5 bases, with 5 bases spanning the gap. There are 12 residues in the CDR3. Germline V gene sequence: CDR1 SGHDT, CDR2 YYEEEE. CDR3 in DNA: TGTGCCAGCAGCTTGTTAGAAGATACGCAGTATTTT. Its protein product is CASSLLEDTQYF.

This clonotype came up many times. The CDR3 DNA reads as TGTGCCAGCAGTTACCCTAGCGGAACGAACACCGGGGAGCTGTTTTTT. Translated, it gives CASSYPSGTNTGELFF. The chain recombines TRBV6-5 with TRBJ2-2, with 7 positions matching TRBD2. The germline gives CDR1 MNHEY, CDR2 SVGAGI. V was pared by 2 bases and J by 0 bases, with 3 bases of the junction left unmatched. This CDR3 comprises 16 residues.

In its sample, this clonotype was seen many times. The J gene is TRBJ1-1, the V gene TRBV20-1; TRBD1 matches 10 bases. Trimming at V came to 6 bases and at J to 0 bases, leaving 7 bases not matched to a gene. CDR1 and CDR2 from the germline V gene are DFQATT and SNEGSKA (reference sequence). CDR3 length equals 15 residues. CDR3 region: CSADRGRRMNTEAFF. The DNA for the CDR3 is TGCAGTGCAGACAGGGGGCGCAGGATGAACACTGAAGCTTTCTTT.

In its sample, this clonotype was seen a few times. The chain recombines TRBV29-1 with TRBJ2-2; a possible D gene is TRBD1 (6 bases). This CDR3 region has 13 residues. Germline V gene data show CDR1 as SQVTM and CDR2 as ANQGSEA. The ends were cut back, 3 bases at V and 6 bases at J, with 11 bases in the middle. CDR3 loop: CSVDGGTAGELFF. CDR3 in DNA: TGCAGCGTTGATGGGGGCACGGCCGGGGAGCTGTTTTTT.

This chain uses TRBV7-3 with TRBJ2-5; D call uncertain. V dropped 5 bases and J dropped 1 base, with 11 bases sitting between them. Germline V gene data show CDR1 as SGHTA and CDR2 as FQGTGA. The CDR3 extends over 14 amino acids. CDR3 sequence: CASSQGRFQETQYF. CDR3 DNA sequence: TGTGCCAGCAGCCAAGGGCGGTTCCAAGAGACCCAGTACTTC.